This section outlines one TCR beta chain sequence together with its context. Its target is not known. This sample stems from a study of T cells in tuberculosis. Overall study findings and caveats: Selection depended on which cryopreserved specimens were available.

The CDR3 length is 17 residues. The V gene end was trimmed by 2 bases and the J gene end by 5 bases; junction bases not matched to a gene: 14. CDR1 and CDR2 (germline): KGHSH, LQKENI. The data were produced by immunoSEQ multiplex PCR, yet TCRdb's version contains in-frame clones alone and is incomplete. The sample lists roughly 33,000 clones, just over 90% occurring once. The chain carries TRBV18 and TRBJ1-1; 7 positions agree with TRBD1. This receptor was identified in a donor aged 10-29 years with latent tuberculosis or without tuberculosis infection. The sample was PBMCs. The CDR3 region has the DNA TGTGCCAGCTCACCAGGTCTGCTGATACAGGGGCGGACTGAAGCTTTCTTT. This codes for CASSPGLLIQGRTEAFF.